The TCR beta chain described here comes from a study of Ad26.COV2.S vaccination and SARS-CoV-2 variants. The CDR3 covers 13 residues. The germline V gene has CDR1 SEHNR and CDR2 FQNEAQ (reference sequence). Trimming took 3 bases from V and 4 from J, leaving 9 bases between them. The protocol was immunoSEQ multiplex PCR, while the TCRdb copy is restricted to in-frame clones and leaves out a portion. The sample has hundreds of thousands of clones; 80% to 90% are singletons. As for treatment: approximately 18 received Ad26.COV2.S at low or high dose, single or two shots; 5 received placebo; per-sample allocation not given. On day 63 after the first injection, vaccine and placebo recipients gave samples.

The V gene is TRBV7-9, the J gene TRBJ1-2, with no clear D. The sample was peripheral blood, taken in a trial of Ad26.COV2.S vaccine versus placebo. This clonotype originated in a person aged 18-60 years who received the Ad26.COV2.S COVID-19 vaccine or a placebo. The CDR3 region has the DNA TGTGCCAGCAGCTTCGGGCAGTCCTATGGCTACACCTTC. Protein product: CASSFGQSYGYTF.